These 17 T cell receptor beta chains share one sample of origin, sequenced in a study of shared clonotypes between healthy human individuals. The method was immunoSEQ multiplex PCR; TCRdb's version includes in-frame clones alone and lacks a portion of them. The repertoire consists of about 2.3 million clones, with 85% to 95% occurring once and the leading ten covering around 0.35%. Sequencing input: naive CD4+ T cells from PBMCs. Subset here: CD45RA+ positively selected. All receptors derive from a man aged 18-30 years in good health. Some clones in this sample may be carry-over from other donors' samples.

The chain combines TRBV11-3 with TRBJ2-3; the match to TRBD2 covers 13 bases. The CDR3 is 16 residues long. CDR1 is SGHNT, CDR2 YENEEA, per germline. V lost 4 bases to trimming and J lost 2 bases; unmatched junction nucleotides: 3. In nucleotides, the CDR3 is TGTGCCAGCAGCTCCGGACTAGCGGGGGACACAGATACGCAGTATTTT. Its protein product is CASSSGLAGDTDTQYF.

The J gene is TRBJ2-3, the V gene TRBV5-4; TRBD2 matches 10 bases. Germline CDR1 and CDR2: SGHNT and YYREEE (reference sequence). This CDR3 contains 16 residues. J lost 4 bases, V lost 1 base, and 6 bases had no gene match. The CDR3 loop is CASSLWLAGVADTQYF. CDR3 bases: TGTGCCAGCAGCTTGTGGCTAGCGGGAGTGGCAGATACGCAGTATTTT.

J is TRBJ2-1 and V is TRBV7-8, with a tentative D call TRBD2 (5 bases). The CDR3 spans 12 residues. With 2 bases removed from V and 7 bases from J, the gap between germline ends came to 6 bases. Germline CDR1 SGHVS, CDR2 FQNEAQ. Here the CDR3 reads CASSLWTNEQFF. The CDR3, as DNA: TGTGCCAGCAGCTTATGGACTAATGAGCAGTTCTTC.

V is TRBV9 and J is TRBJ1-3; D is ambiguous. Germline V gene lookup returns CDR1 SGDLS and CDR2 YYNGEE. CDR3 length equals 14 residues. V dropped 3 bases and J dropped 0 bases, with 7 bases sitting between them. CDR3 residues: CASSAQDSGNTIYF. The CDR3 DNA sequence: TGTGCCAGCAGCGCACAAGACTCTGGAAACACCATATATTTT.

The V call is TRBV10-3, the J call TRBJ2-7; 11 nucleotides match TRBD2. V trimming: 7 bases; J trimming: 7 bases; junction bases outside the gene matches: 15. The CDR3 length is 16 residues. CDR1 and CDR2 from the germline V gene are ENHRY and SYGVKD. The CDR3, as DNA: TGTGCCATCAAGGCTGTACTAGCGGGAGTAGGTAATGAGCAGTACTTC. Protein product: CAIKAVLAGVGNEQYF.

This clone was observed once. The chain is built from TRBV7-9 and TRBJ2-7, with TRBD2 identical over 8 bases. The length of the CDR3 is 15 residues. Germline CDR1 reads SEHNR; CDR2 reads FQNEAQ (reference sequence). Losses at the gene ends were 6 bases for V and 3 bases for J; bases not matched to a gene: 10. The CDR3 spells CASSPGGGRGYEQYF. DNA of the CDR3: TGTGCCAGCAGTCCCGGCGGGGGGAGAGGCTACGAGCAGTACTTC.

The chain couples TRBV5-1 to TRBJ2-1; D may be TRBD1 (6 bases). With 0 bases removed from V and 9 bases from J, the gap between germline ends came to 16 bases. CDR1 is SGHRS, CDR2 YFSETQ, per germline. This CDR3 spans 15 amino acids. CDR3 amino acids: CASSLGGSTGPEQFF. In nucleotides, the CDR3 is TGCGCCAGCAGCTTGGGTGGGTCGACAGGTCCTGAGCAGTTCTTC.

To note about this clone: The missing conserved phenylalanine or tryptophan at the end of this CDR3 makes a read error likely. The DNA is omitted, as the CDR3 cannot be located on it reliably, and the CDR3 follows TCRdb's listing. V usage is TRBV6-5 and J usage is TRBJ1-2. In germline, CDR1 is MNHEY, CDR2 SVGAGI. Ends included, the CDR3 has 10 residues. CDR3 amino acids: CASSYLSGGP.

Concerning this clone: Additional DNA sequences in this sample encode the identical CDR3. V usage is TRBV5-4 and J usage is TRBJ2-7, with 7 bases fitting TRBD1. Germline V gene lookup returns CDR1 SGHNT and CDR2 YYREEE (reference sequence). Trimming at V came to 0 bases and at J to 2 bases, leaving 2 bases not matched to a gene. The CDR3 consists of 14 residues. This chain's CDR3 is CASSLDRGPYEQYF. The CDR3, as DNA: TGTGCCAGCAGCTTGGACAGGGGACCCTACGAGCAGTACTTC.

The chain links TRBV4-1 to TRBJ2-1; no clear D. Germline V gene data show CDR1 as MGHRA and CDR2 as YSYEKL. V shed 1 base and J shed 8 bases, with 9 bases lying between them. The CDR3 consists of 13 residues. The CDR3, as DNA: TGCGCCAGCAGCCAAGTCGGCCCGGATGAGCAGTTCTTC. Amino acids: CASSQVGPDEQFF.

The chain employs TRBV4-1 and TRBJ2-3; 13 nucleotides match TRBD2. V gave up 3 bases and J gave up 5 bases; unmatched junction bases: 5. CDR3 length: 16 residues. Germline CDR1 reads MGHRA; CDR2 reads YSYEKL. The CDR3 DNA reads TGCGCCAGCAGCCAGGGACTAGCGGGACCGGAAGATACGCAGTATTTT. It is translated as CASSQGLAGPEDTQYF.

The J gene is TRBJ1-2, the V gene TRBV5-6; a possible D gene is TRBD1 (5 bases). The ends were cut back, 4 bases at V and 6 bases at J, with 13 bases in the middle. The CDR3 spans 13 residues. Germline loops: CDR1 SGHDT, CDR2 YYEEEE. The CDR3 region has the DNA TGTGCCAGCAGCCACGTGGCAGGGAATGGCTACACCTTC. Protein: CASSHVAGNGYTF. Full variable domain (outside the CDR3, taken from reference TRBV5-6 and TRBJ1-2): DAGVTQSPTHLIKTRGQQVTLRCSPKSGHDTVSWYQQALGQGPQFIFQYYEEEERQRGNFPDRFSGHQFPNYSSELNVNALLLGDSALYLCASSHVAGNGYTFGSGTRLTVV.

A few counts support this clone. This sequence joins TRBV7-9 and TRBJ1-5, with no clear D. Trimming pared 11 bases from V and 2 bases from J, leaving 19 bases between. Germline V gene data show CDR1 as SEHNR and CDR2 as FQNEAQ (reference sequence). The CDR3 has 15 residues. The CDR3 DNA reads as TGTGCCTCCGCAAGTAGTGGGTTCGGCAATCAGCCCCAGCATTTT. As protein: CASASSGFGNQPQHF.

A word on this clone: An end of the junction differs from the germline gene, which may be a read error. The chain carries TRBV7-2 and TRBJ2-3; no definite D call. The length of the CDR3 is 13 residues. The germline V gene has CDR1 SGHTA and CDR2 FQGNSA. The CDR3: CASSLAHNYGPAF. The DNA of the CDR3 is TGTGCCAGCAGCTTAGCGCATAATTACGGGCCCGCTTTT.

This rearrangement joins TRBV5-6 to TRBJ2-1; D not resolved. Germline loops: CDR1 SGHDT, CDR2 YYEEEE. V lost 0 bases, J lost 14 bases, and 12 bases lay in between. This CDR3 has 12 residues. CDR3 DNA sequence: TGTGCCAGCAGCTTGGGTGGCCTAGAGGAGTTCTTC. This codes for CASSLGGLEEFF.

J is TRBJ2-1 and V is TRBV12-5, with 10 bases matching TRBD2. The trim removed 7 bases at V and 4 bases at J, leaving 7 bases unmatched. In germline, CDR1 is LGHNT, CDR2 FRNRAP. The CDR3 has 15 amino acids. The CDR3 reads CASAPPGLAYNEQFF. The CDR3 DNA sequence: TGTGCTAGTGCTCCACCGGGACTAGCGTACAATGAGCAGTTCTTC. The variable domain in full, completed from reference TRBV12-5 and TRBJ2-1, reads DARVTQTPRHKVTEMGQEVTMRCQPILGHNTVFWYRQTMMQGLELLAYFRNRAPLDDSGMPKDRFSAEMPDATLATLKIQPSEPRDSAVYFCASAPPGLAYNEQFFGPGTRLTVL.

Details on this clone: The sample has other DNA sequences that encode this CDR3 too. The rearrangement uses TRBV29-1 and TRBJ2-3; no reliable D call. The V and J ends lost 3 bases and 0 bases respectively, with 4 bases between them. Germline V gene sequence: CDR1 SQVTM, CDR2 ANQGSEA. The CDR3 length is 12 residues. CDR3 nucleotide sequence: TGCAGCGTTGATAGCAGCACAGATACGCAGTATTTT. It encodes CSVDSSTDTQYF.